One sample yielded the 22 T cell receptor beta chains listed below, sequenced in a study of cytomegalovirus exposure and HLA in healthy donors. A multiplex PCR was run with 60 Vbeta primers and 13 Jbeta primers. Produced via immunoSEQ multiplex PCR; TCRdb's table is partial and in-frame only. The table has around 120,000 clones, approximately 85% seen once; the top ten hold more than 1.5%. The specimen was PBMCs. Receptors were obtained from a boy under 18 in good health and CMV-seronegative.

The rearrangement links TRBV7-8 to TRBJ1-5, with D tentatively TRBD1 (5 bases). Per the germline V gene, CDR1 is SGHVS and CDR2 is FQNEAQ. Trimming stripped 4 bases from V and 7 bases from J, with 17 bases between. The CDR3 is 15 amino acids. CDR3 sequence: CASSSKAGVGQPQHF. In DNA, the CDR3 is TGTGCCAGCAGCTCTAAGGCGGGGGTAGGACAGCCCCAGCATTTT.

The gene calls are TRBV7-9 and TRBJ2-5; D is uncertain. Germline loops: CDR1 SEHNR, CDR2 FQNEAQ (reference sequence). The CDR3 is made up of 11 amino acids. V dropped 6 bases and J dropped 3 bases, with 5 bases sitting between them. Here the CDR3 reads CASRQEETQYF. CDR3 bases: TGTGCCAGCAGACAAGAAGAGACCCAGTACTTC. The variable domain in full, completed from reference TRBV7-9 and TRBJ2-5, reads DTGVSQNPRHKITKRGQNVTFRCDPISEHNRLYWYRQTLGQGPEFLTYFQNEAQLEKSRLLSDRFSAERPKGSFSTLEIQRTEQGDSAMYLCASRQEETQYFGPGTRLLVL.

The chain recombines TRBV5-6 with TRBJ2-5, with TRBD2 as a possible D gene (6 bases). The CDR3 has 16 residues. V lost 0 bases and J 1 base, leaving 13 bases between the germline ends. CDR1 and CDR2 (germline): SGHDT, YYEEEE. CDR3 DNA: TGTGCCAGCAGCTTGGCGGGTAGCGGAACCCAAGAGACCCAGTACTTC. This codes for CASSLAGSGTQETQYF.

The chain recombines TRBV14 with TRBJ2-7, with a possible D match to TRBD2 (6 bases). CDR3 length: 15 amino acids. The V end was cut by 4 bases, the J end by 3 bases, with 16 bases between. Per the germline V gene, CDR1 is SGHDN and CDR2 is FVKESK. The DNA for the CDR3 is TGTGCCAGCAGCCGCTCTAGCGACCCTCTCTACGAGCAGTACTTC. Encoded protein: CASSRSSDPLYEQYF.

The V gene is TRBV19, the J gene TRBJ2-5; 8 bases match TRBD1. The CDR3 loop spans 16 amino acids. Germline-derived CDR1 and CDR2 are LNHDA and SQIVND (reference sequence). Losses at the gene ends were 6 bases for V and 5 bases for J; bases not matched to a gene: 14. The CDR3 DNA sequence: TGTGCCAGTAGCCAAAGACAGGGGCGAAGTGTGGAGACCCAGTACTTC. Translating it yields CASSQRQGRSVETQYF.

The chain couples TRBV28 to TRBJ1-2; 7 bases are shared with TRBD1. Germline-derived CDR1 and CDR2 are MDHEN and SYDVKM. This CDR3 is 13 amino acids long. V shed 6 bases and J 4 bases; nucleotides not matched to a gene: 5. The chain's CDR3 is CASRTTGLYGYTF. CDR3 sequence (DNA): TGTGCCAGCAGAACGACAGGGCTCTATGGCTACACCTTC.

The chain is built from TRBV29-1 and TRBJ1-2; D remains unclear. The ends were cut back, 2 bases at V and 4 bases at J, with 5 bases in the middle. Germline loops: CDR1 SQVTM, CDR2 ANQGSEA. This CDR3 region has 11 residues. The CDR3 reads CSVELAYGYTF. As DNA, the CDR3 is TGCAGCGTTGAATTGGCCTATGGCTACACCTTC.

The genes are TRBV5-1 and TRBJ1-4; D possibly corresponds to TRBD1 (5 bases). The CDR3 contains 19 residues. Germline values: CDR1 SGHRS, CDR2 YFSETQ. The germline V and J ends were trimmed by 4 bases and 0 bases, with 22 bases remaining between them. The CDR3 region has the DNA TGCGCCAGCAGCCTCCGAGACCATGACAGTCGAGCAACTAATGAAAAACTGTTTTTT. It yields the protein CASSLRDHDSRATNEKLFF.

The chain links TRBV9 to TRBJ1-3; D is uncertain. Germline assignment: CDR1 SGDLS and CDR2 YYNGEE. The germline V and J ends were trimmed by 0 bases and 0 bases, with 16 bases remaining between them. The CDR3 is 18 amino acids. In nucleotides, the CDR3 is TGTGCCAGCAGCGTAGCTATTGGCGGACTGAGCTCTGGAAACACCATATATTTT. This codes for CASSVAIGGLSSGNTIYF.

The rearrangement links TRBV30 to TRBJ1-3; D is unclear. The V gene lost 6 bases and the J gene lost 2 bases, with 17 bases spanning the gap. The V gene's germline CDR1 is GTSNPN and CDR2 SVGIG (reference sequence). The CDR3 is 15 residues long. The CDR3 sequence: CACLNRGSAGNTIYF. The CDR3 DNA reads as TGTGCCTGTCTTAATCGAGGGTCGGCTGGAAACACCATATATTTT. Supplemented by reference TRBV30 and TRBJ1-3, the full variable domain reads SQTIHQWPATLVQPVGSPLSLECTVEGTSNPNLYWYRQAAGRGLQLLFYSVGIGQISSEVPQNLSASRPQDRQFILSSKKLLLSDSGFYLCACLNRGSAGNTIYFGEGSWLTVV.

This clone was observed a few times. The chain uses TRBV7-8 and TRBJ2-7, with 7 positions matching TRBD1. The CDR3 totals 17 residues. Germline values: CDR1 SGHVS, CDR2 FQNEAQ. Losses at the gene ends were 1 base for V and 1 base for J; bases not matched to a gene: 10. CDR3 nucleotides: TGTGCCAGCAGCTTAGTTATTTTGGGGACAGCTTCCTACGAGCAGTACTTC. It encodes CASSLVILGTASYEQYF.

V is TRBV7-2 and J is TRBJ2-7; a possible D gene is TRBD2 (5 bases). CDR3 length: 12 amino acids. Germline CDR1 and CDR2: SGHTA and FQGNSA. V was trimmed by 4 bases and J by 12 bases, leaving 16 bases between them. The CDR3 protein is CASSSSEGRGYF. CDR3 coding DNA: TGTGCCAGCAGCTCGAGCGAGGGCCGAGGGTACTTC.

The chain couples TRBV19 to TRBJ1-1, with D tentatively TRBD1 (5 bases). V gave up 4 bases and J gave up 5 bases, with 17 bases separating them. From germline, CDR1 is LNHDA and CDR2 SQIVND (reference sequence). This CDR3 region has 15 residues. CDR3 nucleotides: TGTGCCAGTAGTACCATAATGACTGGGGGGACTGAAGCTTTCTTT. This translates into CASSTIMTGGTEAFF.

This chain uses TRBV4-3 with TRBJ2-2; D gene ambiguous. V was cut by 0 bases and J by 4 bases, with 6 bases left in between. Germline-derived CDR1 and CDR2 are LGHNA and YSLEER. The CDR3 extends over 14 amino acids. The CDR3 region is CASSQEYSTGELFF. In DNA, the CDR3 is TGCGCCAGCAGCCAAGAATACAGCACCGGGGAGCTGTTTTTT.

The genes are TRBV19 and TRBJ2-1, with D perhaps TRBD2 (6 bases). The CDR3 covers 13 residues. Germline loops: CDR1 LNHDA, CDR2 SQIVND (reference sequence). V was trimmed by 7 bases and J by 8 bases, leaving 15 bases between them. The CDR3 spells CASNRLGYDEQFF. For the CDR3, the DNA is TGTGCCAGTAATCGACTAGGATATGATGAGCAGTTCTTC.

To note about this clone: Other DNA sequences within the sample encode an identical CDR3. This chain's CDR3 is CASSVGGLAGKETQYF. Written as DNA, the CDR3 is TGTGCCAGCAGCGTAGGCGGACTAGCGGGTAAAGAGACCCAGTACTTC. The rearrangement uses TRBV9 and TRBJ2-5, with TRBD2 matching 11 bases. CDR3 length: 16 residues. V gave up 0 bases and J gave up 3 bases; unmatched junction bases: 4. Germline assignment: CDR1 SGDLS and CDR2 YYNGEE.

The genes are TRBV7-8 and TRBJ1-6; D is uncertain. There are 16 residues in the CDR3. Looked up from germline, CDR1 is SGHVS and CDR2 is FQNEAQ. V lost 7 bases and J lost 3, with 16 bases in between. CDR3 region: CASTQSITVYNSPLHF. The DNA of the CDR3 is TGTGCCAGCACTCAGTCAATTACAGTCTATAATTCACCCCTCCACTTT.

Concerning this clone itself: The junction does not match germline at one end; this may be a read error. J is TRBJ1-5 and V is TRBV7-9; a possible D gene is TRBD1 (6 bases). This CDR3 has 15 residues. The germline V gene has CDR1 SEHNR and CDR2 FQNEAQ (reference sequence). Here the CDR3 DNA reads TGTTCCAGCAGCTCCTCCGGGAGGGGGGGTCAGCCCCAGCATTTT. It encodes CSSSSSGRGGQPQHF.

This clone showed up just a few times. The genes are TRBV6-1 and TRBJ1-1; D is unclear. The V end was cut by 5 bases, the J end by 5 bases, with 9 bases between. Germline values: CDR1 MNHNS, CDR2 SASEGT. The CDR3 covers 12 residues. In nucleotides, the CDR3 is TGTGCCAGCAGTACCCGGAGAACTGAAGCTTTCTTT. Translation gives CASSTRRTEAFF.

This chain connects TRBV4-2 to TRBJ2-3, with 9 bases identical to TRBD2. Trimming at V came to 4 bases and at J to 5 bases, leaving 10 bases not matched to a gene. The CDR3 loop spans 16 amino acids. Germline CDR1 and CDR2: LGHNA and YNFKEQ. The CDR3 DNA is TGTGCCAGCAGCCGATCGCGGGAGGGCCTTGGAGATACGCAGTATTTT. It specifies CASSRSREGLGDTQYF.

The gene calls are TRBV7-3 and TRBJ2-5; unclear D gene. The CDR3 covers 13 residues. Germline V gene data show CDR1 as SGHTA and CDR2 as FQGTGA. Trimming took 6 bases from V and 3 from J, leaving 11 bases between them. CDR3 sequence reads: CASSYLVEETQYF. For the CDR3, the DNA is TGTGCCAGCAGTTATCTTGTCGAAGAGACCCAGTACTTC.

The chain joins TRBV7-9 to TRBJ2-5, with 10 bases identical to TRBD2. Germline V CDR1 and CDR2: SEHNR, FQNEAQ (reference sequence). V dropped 4 bases and J dropped 5; count of bases not matched to a gene: 7. This CDR3 has 15 amino acids. Written as DNA, the CDR3 is TGTGCCAGCAGCTGGGCTAGCGGGAGTAGGGAGACCCAGTACTTC. Amino acid sequence: CASSWASGSRETQYF.